The 23 T cell receptor beta chains below were found in one sample sequenced in a study of OX40 agonist ivuxolimab in advanced cancers. Sequenced by immunoSEQ multiplex PCR; TCRdb stores in-frame clones only, minus some. The sample yields 55,000 to 65,000 clones, approximately 86% seen once. The sample here was CD4+ or CD8+ T cells sorted from blood, taken in a trial of the OX40 agonist ivuxolimab. These receptors originate from an adult with an advanced solid tumor such as melanoma, head and neck, liver or kidney cancer.

The chain joins TRBV2 to TRBJ2-7; D might be TRBD1 (5 bases). The V and J ends lost 8 bases and 5 bases respectively, with 13 bases between them. The CDR3 extends over 12 amino acids. Germline V gene data show CDR1 as SNHLY and CDR2 as FYNNEI. The CDR3 reads CASGLQVNEQYF. As DNA, the CDR3 is TGTGCCAGCGGATTACAGGTCAACGAGCAGTACTTC.

The chain uses TRBV9 and TRBJ1-1; tentatively, D is TRBD1 (5 bases). The germline CDR1 and CDR2 sequences are SGDLS and YYNGEE. V lost 2 bases and J 1 base, leaving 6 bases between the germline ends. CDR3 length equals 13 residues. The CDR3 loop reads CASSVQGNTEAFF. The CDR3 nucleotides read TGTGCCAGCAGCGTCCAGGGGAACACTGAAGCTTTCTTT.

The genes are TRBV19 and TRBJ2-7; 9 bases line up with TRBD1. V lost 4 bases, J lost 2 bases, and 3 bases stayed unmatched. The germline V gene has CDR1 LNHDA and CDR2 SQIVND (reference sequence). The CDR3 is made up of 14 amino acids. The CDR3 nucleotides read TGTGCCAGTAGTAAGGGGACAGGGCCCTACGAGCAGTACTTC. Its translation: CASSKGTGPYEQYF.

This chain connects TRBV9 to TRBJ1-3; D gene unclear. From germline, CDR1 is SGDLS and CDR2 YYNGEE. The germline V and J ends were trimmed by 0 bases and 4 bases, with 8 bases remaining between them. This CDR3 comprises 14 residues. The CDR3 is CASSVGVGGNTIYF. The CDR3 bases are TGTGCCAGCAGCGTAGGGGTGGGGGGAAACACCATATATTTT. The complete variable domain, with remaining parts taken from reference TRBV9 and TRBJ1-3, reads DSGVTQTPKHLITATGQRVTLRCSPRSGDLSVYWYQQSLDQGLQFLIQYYNGEERAKGNILERFSAQQFPDLHSELNLSSLELGDSALYFCASSVGVGGNTIYFGEGSWLTVV.

The gene calls are TRBV7-8 and TRBJ1-1; D call uncertain. Trimming took off 2 bases at V and 1 base at J, with 5 bases between the two ends. Looked up from germline, CDR1 is SGHVS and CDR2 is FQNEAQ. CDR3 size: 13 residues. The CDR3 DNA reads TGTGCCAGCAGCTTAATTGGGAACACTGAAGCTTTCTTT. Its protein product is CASSLIGNTEAFF.

The V and J genes are TRBV30 and TRBJ2-5; D is perhaps TRBD1 or TRBD2 (5 bases each). The CDR3 runs to 14 residues. The ends were cut back, 5 bases at V and 1 base at J, with 14 bases in the middle. Looked up from germline, CDR1 is GTSNPN and CDR2 is SVGIG (reference sequence). This CDR3 is CAWSGRGTQETQYF. The CDR3 coding sequence is TGTGCCTGGTCGGGTAGAGGGACCCAAGAGACCCAGTACTTC.

This sequence joins TRBV29-1 and TRBJ2-7, with 8 bases that match TRBD2. The CDR3 contains 11 residues. J lost 2 bases, V lost 7 bases, and 1 base had no gene match. In germline, CDR1 is SQVTM, CDR2 ANQGSEA. For the CDR3, the DNA is TGCAGCGCGCGGGGGGCCTACGAGCAGTACTTC. It encodes CSARGAYEQYF.

The chain has TRBV6-5 and TRBJ2-1, with TRBD1 matching 7 bases. J lost 1 base, V lost 0 bases, and 3 bases had no gene match. Germline CDR1 and CDR2: MNHEY and SVGAGI. CDR3 size: 16 residues. The CDR3 loop reads CASSYSWDSSYNEQFF. The CDR3 DNA sequence: TGTGCCAGCAGTTACTCTTGGGACAGTTCCTACAATGAGCAGTTCTTC.

J is TRBJ1-1 and V is TRBV7-3; D is unresolved. This CDR3 is built from 13 residues. Trimming shortened V by 3 bases and J by 0 bases, and 5 bases separated the two germline ends. Germline assignment: CDR1 SGHTA and CDR2 FQGTGA. The CDR3 here is CASSFTVNTEAFF. The DNA for the CDR3 is TGTGCCAGCAGCTTCACAGTGAACACTGAAGCTTTCTTT.

This chain joins TRBV11-2 and TRBJ2-6; 7 bases line up with TRBD1. CDR1 and CDR2 from the germline V gene are SGHAT and FQNNGV. This CDR3 has 16 amino acids. V lost 7 bases to trimming and J lost 1 base; unmatched junction nucleotides: 7. The CDR3 loop is CASNPWTGSGANVLTF. The CDR3 DNA reads TGTGCCAGCAACCCCTGGACAGGTTCTGGGGCCAACGTCCTGACTTTC.

The rearrangement uses TRBV30 and TRBJ1-3; D is uncertain. Trimming took 2 bases from V and 3 from J, leaving 11 bases between them. CDR1 and CDR2 from the germline V gene are GTSNPN and SVGIG (reference sequence). The CDR3 contains 14 residues. CDR3 residues: CAWSSRTGGNTIYF. The CDR3 nucleotides are TGTGCCTGGAGTTCGAGGACGGGTGGAAACACCATATATTTT.

The V gene is TRBV10-3, the J gene TRBJ1-6; TRBD1 agrees at 10 bases. The V gene end was trimmed by 7 bases and the J gene end by 7 bases; junction bases not matched to a gene: 1. Germline V gives CDR1 ENHRY, CDR2 SYGVKD. The CDR3 has 13 amino acids. The CDR3 DNA reads TGTGCCATCAAGGGACAGGGGAATTCACCCCTCCACTTT. Translation gives CAIKGQGNSPLHF.

This clone appeared once. This chain connects TRBV11-3 to TRBJ2-7; D is perhaps TRBD1 (5 bases). The CDR3 extends over 13 amino acids. Germline lookup yields CDR1 SGHNT and CDR2 YENEEA. Deletions cut 5 bases from V and 9 bases from J, with 17 bases between. The CDR3 loop reads CASSTKLGLRQYF. Here the CDR3 DNA reads TGTGCCAGCAGCACCAAACTGGGGCTGAGGCAGTACTTC.

The chain carries TRBV5-6 and TRBJ1-1, with no clear D. V gave up 1 base and J gave up 4 bases, with 2 bases separating them. The CDR3 totals 11 residues. Germline loops: CDR1 SGHDT, CDR2 YYEEEE. The CDR3 spells CASSLSTEAFF. CDR3 in DNA: TGTGCCAGCAGCTTGTCCACTGAAGCTTTCTTT. The whole variable domain, remainder taken from reference TRBV5-6 and TRBJ1-1, is DAGVTQSPTHLIKTRGQQVTLRCSPKSGHDTVSWYQQALGQGPQFIFQYYEEEERQRGNFPDRFSGHQFPNYSSELNVNALLLGDSALYLCASSLSTEAFFGQGTRLTVV.

The chain combines TRBV9 with TRBJ2-2; D ambiguous. The length of the CDR3 is 16 residues. Trimming shortened V by 1 base and J by 6 bases, and 16 bases separated the two germline ends. CDR1 and CDR2 from the germline V gene are SGDLS and YYNGEE. The CDR3 DNA reads as TGTGCCAGCAGCGTAACACCCGAATGGTCGTCCGGGGAGCTGTTTTTT. It specifies CASSVTPEWSSGELFF.

In this sample, this clone turned up once. The chain recombines TRBV4-3 with TRBJ1-2; maybe TRBD1 (5 bases). Germline CDR1 is LGHNA and CDR2 is YSLEER. Trimming cost V 4 bases and J 0 bases, with 12 bases left between them. CDR3 length: 15 amino acids. CDR3 nucleotides: TGCGCCAGCAGCCGAGGGGTGGACGCTAACTATGGCTACACCTTC. Residues: CASSRGVDANYGYTF.

The genes are TRBV18 and TRBJ1-1; weak D call: TRBD1 (6 bases). The CDR3 spans 16 residues. V dropped 2 bases and J dropped 4 bases, with 17 bases sitting between them. The germline V gene has CDR1 KGHSH and CDR2 LQKENI. This CDR3 reads CASSPMNPGAGTEAFF. CDR3 nucleotide sequence: TGTGCCAGCTCACCAATGAATCCGGGGGCCGGCACTGAAGCTTTCTTT.

The chain employs TRBV7-2 and TRBJ2-1, with a weak D call TRBD1 (8 bases). The CDR3 has 16 residues. Trimming shortened V by 3 bases and J by 10 bases, and 22 bases separated the two germline ends. CDR1 and CDR2 (germline): SGHTA, FQGNSA. CDR3 residues: CASSLGGRTGKWEQFF. CDR3 nucleotide sequence: TGTGCCAGCAGCTTGGGGGGGAGGACAGGGAAGTGGGAGCAGTTCTTC.

This clone was picked up a small number of times. The chain is built from TRBV9 and TRBJ1-5, with D perhaps matching TRBD1 (5 bases). Trimming shortened V by 0 bases and J by 7 bases, and 11 bases separated the two germline ends. Germline V gene sequence: CDR1 SGDLS, CDR2 YYNGEE. The CDR3 contains 14 residues. CDR3 sequence (DNA): TGTGCCAGCAGCGTAGCAGGGTCCGGACAGCCCCAGCATTTT. Amino acids: CASSVAGSGQPQHF.

This chain links TRBV7-2 with TRBJ1-5; 7 positions agree with TRBD1. The CDR3 is 15 amino acids. Losses at the gene ends were 0 bases for V and 3 bases for J; bases not matched to a gene: 2. Germline loops: CDR1 SGHTA, CDR2 FQGNSA. CDR3 region: CASSLAGTANQPQHF. The CDR3 DNA reads TGTGCCAGCAGCTTAGCCGGGACAGCCAATCAGCCCCAGCATTTT. Using reference TRBV7-2 and TRBJ1-5 for the parts outside the CDR3, the full variable domain is GAGVSQSPSNKVTEKGKDVELRCDPISGHTALYWYRQSLGQGLEFLIYFQGNSAPDKSGLPSDRFSAERTGGSVSTLTIQRTQQEDSAVYLCASSLAGTANQPQHFGDGTRLSIL.

The chain has TRBV5-1 and TRBJ2-3; D may be TRBD1 (5 bases). This CDR3 has 16 amino acids. V shed 1 base and J shed 5 bases, with 17 bases lying between them. The germline gives CDR1 SGHRS, CDR2 YFSETQ. The CDR3 DNA reads TGCGCCAGCAGCTTGAGGACAACCGGTCGCAGAGATACGCAGTATTTT. Protein sequence: CASSLRTTGRRDTQYF.

The chain recombines TRBV7-9 with TRBJ2-7; D gene ambiguous. Trimming shortened V by 5 bases and J by 5 bases, and 16 bases separated the two germline ends. CDR3 length: 14 amino acids. Germline lookup yields CDR1 SEHNR and CDR2 FQNEAQ (reference sequence). The CDR3 bases are TGTGCCAGCAGCGACCTCGGGCATGGGGACGAGCAGTACTTC. Translation gives CASSDLGHGDEQYF.

The gene calls are TRBV5-1 and TRBJ2-5, with D possibly being TRBD1 (6 bases). Germline-derived CDR1 and CDR2 are SGHRS and YFSETQ. This CDR3 contains 15 residues. Trimming stripped 2 bases from V and 4 bases from J, with 15 bases between. In nucleotides, the CDR3 is TGCGCCAGCAGCTTAGAGACAGGCGATCCAGAGACCCAGTACTTC. Translated: CASSLETGDPETQYF.